This record looks at one T cell receptor beta chain sequence and its context. This clonotype was detected ten times or more. Its antigen remains undetermined. Base qualities are not provided; no much larger clone lies one nucleotide away. The data are from a study of T cells in Graves' hyperthyroidism and ophthalmopathy (dated by TCRdb to the late 2010s). Background on the whole study: Peripheral blood was collected at initial diagnosis, before any treatment. To identify distinguishing TCR V-J signatures, a discovery cohort of 100 or so patients was used, comprising under 45 with Graves' ophthalmopathy and about 59 with stable Graves' hyperthyroidism. An independent validation cohort of around 19 hyperthyroidism patients and approximately 15 patients who later progressed to ophthalmopathy tested prospective prediction of ophthalmopathy. The 75 to 100 discovery patients were divided at random into training and test sets in a 7:3 ratio. The study also compared thyroid tissue and blood T-cell repertoires from 6 or 7 Graves' hyperthyroidism patients. Once sampling was done, hyperthyroidism patients were given methimazole at a starting dose of 30 mg daily, whereas ophthalmopathy patients were given high-dose intravenous methylprednisolone. The paper reports TCR Vbeta CDR3 sequencing of 140 or so peripheral blood samples: 40 or so ophthalmopathy, 75 to 80 hyperthyroidism and around 17 progressor patients. The investigation overall reported the following: A model built on a 13 V-J signature distinguished ophthalmopathy from stable hyperthyroidism, reaching about 88% sensitivity and about 81% specificity in cross-validation and 80%/75% in testing. During validation, the model predicted progression to ophthalmopathy a median of around 6 months ahead of onset, with around 65% sensitivity and 72.22% specificity. Most expanded thyroid clonotypes (frequency above 0.001) were also found in blood, which suggests that blood repertoires may mirror thyroid immune responses. No statistical method was used to fix the sample size in advance, and group allocation was not hidden from the investigators.

A patient counted as having stable Graves' hyperthyroidism if no progression to ophthalmopathy occurred over 18 months of follow-up. Hyperthyroidism patients were newly diagnosed, had a disease duration of under 2 months, and were aged 18 to 65 years. The study excluded patients with uncontrolled infections, other autoimmune diseases, pregnancy or lactation. Diagnoses were based on clinical symptoms, serum thyroxine and TRAb, thyroid ultrasound and orbital computed tomography. PBMCs were isolated from about 9.1 ml of fresh peripheral blood by Ficoll-Paque density gradient centrifugation. Total RNA was extracted with Trizol reagent, and quality was checked on an Agilent 2100 Bioanalyzer. Relative to germline, V is 7 bases shorter and J is 3 bases shorter, with 4 bases between their ends. The CDR3 starts with the cysteine, ends with the phenylalanine, and has 10 residues. Kept here is only the CDR3 DNA, which spans 30 bases and is read in frame from base 1. The germline V gene yields MNHEY for CDR1 and SVGAGI for CDR2.

The TCR beta CDR3 regions were amplified from the RNA transcripts. A first-round RT-PCR of the TCR CDR3 used the HTBI primer set with the Qiagen OneStep RT-PCR kit. The libraries were constructed in a second round of multiplex PCR and then size-selected and purified. Paired-end sequencing of the libraries was performed with 100 bp reads on an Illumina HiSeq2000. The published analysis was carried out like this. SOAPnuke was used to process the raw data, removing reads that contained adapters or uncalled bases, had a mean Phred below 15, or lacked an exact match to the constant primer or identifier. COPE v1.2.5 was used to merge high-quality paired reads, and clonotypes were defined as unique nucleotide sequences. Clonotypes were aligned to IMGT TRBV, TRBD and TRBJ reference segments using MiTCR v1.1. The analysis included only V-J combinations with a frequency above 0.0001, which together covered about 99% of the repertoires. A TCS score was defined as the ratio of F50 (clonal expansion) to E x V (chaos), with BLOSUM62-based TCRdist applied between CDR3 peptides within each V-J. Welch's t-statistics and random forest reduced approximately 520 V-J features to under 15, which were used in a naive Bayes classifier (R e1071). TCRdb trimmed public reads at Q25 via fastp, called clones via MiXCR and kept in-frame beta chains. Each record represents a unique CDR3 protein, reported with the most common genes and DNA among its rows. These V and J calls rely on TCRdb rather than the paper's analysis. The sample contains some 510,000 distinct CDR3 sequences, roughly 20% of them found a single time. 26% of the sample comes from the top ten.

The TCR was taken from a young man with Graves' hyperthyroidism. This chain is built from TRBV6-5 and TRBJ2-7; confidence is insufficient to name the D gene. The sequenced sample was blood. CDR3 protein: CASIDYEQYF. DNA sequence: TGTGCCAGCATTGACTACGAGCAGTACTTC.